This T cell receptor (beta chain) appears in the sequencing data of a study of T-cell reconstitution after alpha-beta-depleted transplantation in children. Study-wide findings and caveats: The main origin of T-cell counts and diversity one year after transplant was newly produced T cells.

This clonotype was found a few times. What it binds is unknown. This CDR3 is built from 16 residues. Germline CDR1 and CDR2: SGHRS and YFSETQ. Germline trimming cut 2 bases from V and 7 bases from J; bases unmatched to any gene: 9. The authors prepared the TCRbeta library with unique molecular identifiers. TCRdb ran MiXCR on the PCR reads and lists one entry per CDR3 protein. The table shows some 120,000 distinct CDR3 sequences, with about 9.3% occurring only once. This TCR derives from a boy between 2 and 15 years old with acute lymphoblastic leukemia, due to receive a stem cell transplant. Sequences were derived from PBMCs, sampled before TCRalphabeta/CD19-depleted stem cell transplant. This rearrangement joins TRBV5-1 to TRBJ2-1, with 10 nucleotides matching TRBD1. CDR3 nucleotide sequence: TGCGCCAGCAGCTTTGGTCGGGACAGGGGATTTAATGAGCAGTTCTTC. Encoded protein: CASSFGRDRGFNEQFF.